The TCR beta chain under discussion was sequenced for a study of blood T cell repertoires in COVID-19. Germline values: CDR1 SQVTM, CDR2 ANQGSEA. After removal of 3 bases from V and 1 base from J, the junction contained 8 bases not matched to a gene. CDR3 size: 15 residues. Original methodology: From reference gene primer amplification, estimates of nucleated cell counts were derived. Profiled with immunoSEQ multiplex PCR; TCRdb holds only in-frame clones, not every one. The DNA was the basis for D and trimming; V, J and clone size are from that table. The table lists 30,000 to 45,000 clones, 88% of them singletons.

Sequencing used peripheral blood. The receptor was isolated from a man aged 55 to 69 with active COVID-19. The gene calls are TRBV29-1 and TRBJ2-5; 7 bases map to TRBD1. CDR3 DNA: TGCAGCGTTGACCCGGCCAGGGGGTCCCAAGAGACCCAGTACTTC. Its protein is CSVDPARGSQETQYF. Together with reference TRBV29-1 and TRBJ2-5, the CDR3 gives the full variable domain: SAVISQKPSRDICQRGTSLTIQCQVDSQVTMMFWYRQQPGQSLTLIATANQGSEATYESGFVIDKFPISRPNLTFSTLTVSNMSPEDSSIYLCSVDPARGSQETQYFGPGTRLLVL.